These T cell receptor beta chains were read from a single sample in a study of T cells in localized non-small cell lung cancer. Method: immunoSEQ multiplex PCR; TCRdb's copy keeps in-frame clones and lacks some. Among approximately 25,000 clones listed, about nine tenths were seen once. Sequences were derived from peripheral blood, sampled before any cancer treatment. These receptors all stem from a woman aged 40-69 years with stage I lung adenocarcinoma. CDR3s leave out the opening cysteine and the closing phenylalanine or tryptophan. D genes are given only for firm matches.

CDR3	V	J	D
ASSLGLAGANVLT	TRBV7-2	TRBJ2-6	TRBD2
ASSEARAATNEKLF	TRBV6-1	TRBJ1-4	NA
ASSLAGTSGIAKNIQY	TRBV11-2	TRBJ2-4	TRBD2
ASSRQANTGELF	TRBV4-1	TRBJ2-2	NA
ASSINQETQY	TRBV11-2	TRBJ2-5	NA
ASSLTGGDISEAF	TRBV5-1	TRBJ1-1	TRBD1
ASSADRGRTDTQY	TRBV6-1	TRBJ2-3	TRBD1
ASSLSLAGALNEQF	TRBV7-9	TRBJ2-1	TRBD2
ASGGSSYEQY	TRBV5-1	TRBJ2-7	NA
ASSLGTGKETQY	TRBV7-8	TRBJ2-5	NA
ASTVGGQSNGNEQF	TRBV25-1	TRBJ2-1	NA
ASSQDLRRSLAGVHVCEQY	TRBV4-3	TRBJ2-7	TRBD2
ASSQGGYASGNTIY	TRBV4-1	TRBJ1-3	NA
ASSSTHSGTGGGYT	TRBV19	TRBJ1-2	TRBD1
ASSLTGAASTDTQY	TRBV11-2	TRBJ2-3	NA
ASSLGLGGNEQF	TRBV28	TRBJ2-1	TRBD2
ASSPGRFDTQY	TRBV4-3	TRBJ2-3	NA
AGSGGWKETQY	TRBV28	TRBJ2-5	NA
ASSVTPPWSGNEQF	TRBV7-2	TRBJ2-1	NA
ASSVSVGKNIQY	TRBV18	TRBJ2-4	NA
ATSRAGIAGLYEQF	TRBV15	TRBJ2-1	TRBD2
ASSLDQGTNNEQF	TRBV5-1	TRBJ2-1	NA
ASSVGSPVGDYGYT	TRBV9	TRBJ1-2	NA
ASSLIETQY	TRBV5-5	TRBJ2-5	NA
ASRSPRDGYNQPQH	TRBV28	TRBJ1-5	NA
ASSLSGNEQF	TRBV28	TRBJ2-1	NA